This entry features one T cell receptor beta chain sequence. These data originate in a study of CD8 T cells in Susac syndrome. Per the germline V gene, CDR1 is MNHEY and CDR2 is SVGAGI. The CDR3 is 14 amino acids. V lost 5 bases and J lost 8, with 16 bases in between. The RNA input was about 0.45 to 1 ug, and it was reverse transcribed with random hexamers. The CDR3 of TCR beta was amplified by immunoSEQ multiplex PCR across 54 Vbeta and 13 Jbeta. Each CDR3 protein is one row after TCRdb ran MiXCR on the immunoSEQ multiplex PCR reads. The sample records over 95,000 distinct CDR3 sequences, less than 95% being singletons.

The chain couples TRBV6-5 to TRBJ2-1; D perhaps matches TRBD1 (6 bases). Sample: CD8+ T cells from PBMCs. The receptor comes from a human donor in good health. The CDR3, as DNA: TGTGCCAGCAGTCCGGGGACAATGATGCATGAGCAGTTCTTC. Residues: CASSPGTMMHEQFF.